The rows below give T cell receptor beta chains drawn from one sample of a study of cytomegalovirus exposure and HLA in healthy donors. Libraries were prepared by immunoSEQ multiplex PCR; TCRdb keeps only in-frame clonotypes and omits some of them. The sample carries nearly 110,000 clones, about three quarters recorded once. The material sequenced was PBMCs. Receptor source: a man under 40 in good health and CMV-seronegative. The conserved cysteine and the conserved F or W are not part of the CDR3 here. The order of the fields is V gene, J gene, D gene, CDR3 protein. D genes are given only for firm matches.

TRBV6-1,.,TRBD1,ASRSRGLTEQY
TRBV7-6,TRBJ2-7,.,ASSLDQEQY
TRBV2,TRBJ1-1,TRBD1,ASSYYRGF
TRBV19,TRBJ2-1,.,ASSTNPTQGQGYNEQF
TRBV6-4,TRBJ2-3,TRBD2,ASSDSSSGGTDTQY
TRBV29-1,TRBJ2-5,.,SAGWDIQETQY
TRBV5-6,TRBJ2-6,.,ASSLAPRPPPSGANVLT
TRBV11-2,TRBJ2-1,.,ASSPLNEQF
TRBV9,TRBJ2-3,TRBD1,ASSDRDRGDTQY
TRBV5-1,TRBJ2-7,.,ASSLGQGGPYEQY
TRBV5-4,TRBJ1-4,.,ASAEAATNEKLF
TRBV18,TRBJ1-1,.,ASSPGQAFEAF
TRBV30,TRBJ2-3,TRBD2,AWSVGLAGVDTQY
TRBV6-1,TRBJ2-7,.,ASSADRFGGQY